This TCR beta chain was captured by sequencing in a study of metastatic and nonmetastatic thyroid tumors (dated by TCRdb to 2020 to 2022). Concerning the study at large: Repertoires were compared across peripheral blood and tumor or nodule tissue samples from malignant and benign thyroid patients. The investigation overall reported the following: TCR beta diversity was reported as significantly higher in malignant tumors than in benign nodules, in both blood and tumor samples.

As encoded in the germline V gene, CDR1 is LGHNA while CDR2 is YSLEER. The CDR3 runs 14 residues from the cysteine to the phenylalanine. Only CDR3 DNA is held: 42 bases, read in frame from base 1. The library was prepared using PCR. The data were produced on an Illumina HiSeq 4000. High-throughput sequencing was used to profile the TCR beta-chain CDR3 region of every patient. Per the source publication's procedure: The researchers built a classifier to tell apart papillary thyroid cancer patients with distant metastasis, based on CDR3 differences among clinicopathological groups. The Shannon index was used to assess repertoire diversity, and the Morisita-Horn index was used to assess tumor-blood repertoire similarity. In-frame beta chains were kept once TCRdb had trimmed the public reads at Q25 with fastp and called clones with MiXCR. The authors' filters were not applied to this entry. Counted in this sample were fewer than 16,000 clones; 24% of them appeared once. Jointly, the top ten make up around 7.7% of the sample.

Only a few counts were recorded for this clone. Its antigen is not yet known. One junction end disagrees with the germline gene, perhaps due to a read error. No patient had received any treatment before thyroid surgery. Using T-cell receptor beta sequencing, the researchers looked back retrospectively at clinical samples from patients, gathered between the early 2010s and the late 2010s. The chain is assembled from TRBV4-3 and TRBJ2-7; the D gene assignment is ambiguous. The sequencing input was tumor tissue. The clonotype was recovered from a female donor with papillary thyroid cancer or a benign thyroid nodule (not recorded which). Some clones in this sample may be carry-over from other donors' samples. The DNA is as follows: TGCTCCAGCAGCCAAGATAGGTCCTCCTCGGAGCAGTACTTC. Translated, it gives CSSSQDRSSSEQYF.